This TCR beta chain was observed in a study of blood T cell repertoires in COVID-19. Across the whole study: T cells, B-cell-depleted T cells, or PBMCs provided the cDNA or gDNA that served as material.

The germline V gene encodes CDR1 SNHLY and CDR2 FYNNEI. Trimming left V 6 bases short and J 13 bases short, with 27 bases between. This CDR3 is built from 16 residues. In the study's own analysis: By means of reference gene primer amplification, nucleated cell counts were estimated. Some clones are missing from TCRdb's copy, which holds only in-frame ones; the method was immunoSEQ multiplex PCR. V and J calls and clone size are copied from that table; D and trimming were computed from the DNA. The table shows hundreds of thousands of clones, with 84% occurring only once. The V and J genes are TRBV2 and TRBJ2-2, with D tentatively TRBD1 (7 bases). This receptor was taken from an elderly woman with active or convalescent COVID-19. The sequencing input was peripheral blood. The CDR3 region has the DNA TGTGCCAGCAGACGCGGGACAGACACTTTGGAGGGTGGGCTGTTTTTT. This codes for CASRRGTDTLEGGLFF.